The subject of this entry is one T cell receptor beta chain. In assigning cohorts, the study relied on participant-reported clinical history. As originally analysed: Amplification from reference gene primers served as the basis for estimated nucleated cell counts. Generated by immunoSEQ multiplex PCR, the TCRdb table keeps only in-frame clones and is missing some. V and J calls plus clone size are reproduced from that table; the DNA served to infer D and trimming. The table shows approximately 400,000 clones, with less than 90% occurring only once. The data belong to a study of blood T cell repertoires in COVID-19. In the study overall: The study drew acute and convalescent COVID-19 samples from the United States, Italy and Spain. PBMCs, B-cell-depleted T cells, or T cells were the source of the cDNA or gDNA that made up the material.

There are 16 residues in the CDR3. The junction had 8 bases not matched to a gene; V was cut back by 0 bases and J by 4 bases. Looked up from germline, CDR1 is MNHEY and CDR2 is SVGEGT. The specimen was PBMCs or T cells enriched from blood (not recorded which). V usage is TRBV6-2 or TRBV6-3 and J usage is TRBJ2-7, with TRBD1 matching over 8 bases. The receptor was isolated from a woman in her fifties or sixties who had recovered from COVID-19. The CDR3 loop is CASSYSGQGDWYEQYF. CDR3 coding DNA: TGTGCCAGCAGTTACTCTGGACAGGGAGATTGGTACGAGCAGTACTTC.